What follows are 8 T cell receptor beta chains derived from one specimen sequenced in a study of T cells in Graves' hyperthyroidism and ophthalmopathy. TCR beta CDR3 regions were amplified from RNA. The primer set for the first-round RT-PCR of the TCR CDR3 was HTBI. TCRdb re-called the multiplex PCR reads through MiXCR, storing one row per CDR3 protein. The data hold roughly 240,000 distinct CDR3 sequences, with approximately 23% observed a single time. Sequencing was carried out using blood. Receptors originate from a woman between 40 and 55 years old with Graves' ophthalmopathy.

A word on this clonotype: This sequence may be a read error, since a much larger clone differs from it by one base. As DNA, the CDR3 is TGTGTCATCGGGGTAGCGGGAGAGAACACCGGGGAGCTGTTTTTT. Amino acid sequence: CVIGVAGENTGELFF. This rearrangement joins TRBV10-3 to TRBJ2-2, with 9 positions matching TRBD2. The CDR3 loop spans 15 amino acids. Germline V lookup: CDR1 ENHRY, CDR2 SYGVKD.

This clonotype was detected only a few times. One junction end disagrees with the germline gene, perhaps due to a read error. The chain is built from TRBV11-1 and TRBJ2-4; 11 positions agree with TRBD1. Germline assignment: CDR1 SGHAT and CDR2 FQDESV (reference sequence). CDR3 size: 18 residues. The CDR3 nucleotides are TGTGCCAGCACTGAACAAGGACAGGGGGCTTGGTCCAAAAACACTCAGTACTTC. Its protein is CASTEQGQGAWSKNTQYF.

This clonotype occurred many times. This chain joins TRBV6-1 and TRBJ2-7, with 8 bases fitting TRBD1. Germline loops: CDR1 MNHNS, CDR2 SASEGT. J was trimmed by 0 bases and V by 3 bases; bases with no gene match: 7. The CDR3 contains 16 residues. The CDR3 DNA reads as TGTGCCAGCAGTGAGACAGGGGTTTACGGCTCCTACGAGCAGTACTTC. It yields the protein CASSETGVYGSYEQYF.

This chain connects TRBV6-5 to TRBJ2-7; 12 nucleotides line up with TRBD1. V trimming: 1 base; J trimming: 2 bases; junction bases outside the gene matches: 3. This CDR3 comprises 16 residues. Germline values: CDR1 MNHEY, CDR2 SVGAGI. The CDR3 coding sequence is TGTGCCAGCAGTTACTGGGGACAGGGGGCGACCTACGAGCAGTACTTC. Its translation: CASSYWGQGATYEQYF.

The rearrangement joins TRBV6-2 or TRBV6-3 to TRBJ1-2; no firm D call. Germline V gene data show CDR1 as MNHEY and CDR2 as SVGEGT. V was pared by 7 bases and J by 4 bases, with 13 bases between. The CDR3 runs 13 residues. The CDR3 spells CASTREDGYGYTF. The DNA for the CDR3 is TGTGCCAGCACCCGGGAGGACGGCTATGGCTACACCTTC.

This clonotype was counted at least ten times. The chain carries TRBV28 and TRBJ1-1; D is ambiguous. CDR1 MDHEN and CDR2 SYDVKM come from the germline V gene. CDR3 length: 15 amino acids. Trimming took 3 bases from V and 0 from J, leaving 11 bases between them. CDR3 in DNA: TGTGCCAGCAGTTTTGCCCAGACGATGAACACTGAAGCTTTCTTT. Encoded protein: CASSFAQTMNTEAFF.

V gene TRBV6-4 combines with J gene TRBJ1-3; D gene uncertain. V lost 5 bases, J lost 1 base, and 12 bases lay in between. CDR1 is MRHNA, CDR2 SNTAGT, per germline. The CDR3 length is 15 residues. The CDR3 reads CASSPFANSGNTIYF. The DNA for the CDR3 is TGTGCCAGCAGTCCTTTCGCAAATTCTGGAAACACCATATATTTT.

In this sample, this clonotype turned up many times. The chain joins TRBV11-1 to TRBJ2-5; 8 bases agree with TRBD2. V lost 8 bases and J lost 2; bases outside the gene matches: 4. The CDR3 sequence is 13 residues long. In germline, CDR1 is SGHAT, CDR2 FQDESV (reference sequence). The CDR3 protein is CASRTSQQETQYF. In DNA, the CDR3 is TGTGCCAGCCGGACTAGCCAACAAGAGACCCAGTACTTC.